The sequence of this T cell receptor beta chain was determined in a study of CD8 T cells in ankylosing spondylitis. General study findings and limits: Clones tied to disease were said to be significantly enriched in matched ankylosing spondylitis synovial fluid. Within ankylosing spondylitis blood, a TCR beta motif made up of eight highly homologous variants appeared to be characteristic. Disease-associated clonotypes exhibited CD8+ identity and were relatively infrequent in peripheral blood.

V lost 5 bases, J lost 4 bases, and 9 bases stayed unmatched. This CDR3 is built from 15 residues. In this sample, this clonotype turned up a few times. What it recognizes is unknown. Molecular-barcoded quantitative 5'-RACE produced these TCR beta libraries. MiXCR was run by TCRdb on the 5' RACE reads, yielding one entry per CDR3 protein. The repertoire includes 670,000 or so distinct CDR3 sequences, roughly 19% of them detected once, and around a fifth sits in the top ten. What was sequenced was blood, either unsorted or a sorted T cell fraction (not recorded which). The chain joins TRBV12-3 or TRBV12-4 to TRBJ2-5, with TRBD2 matching over 8 bases. The sequence came from a male donor with ankylosing spondylitis. In nucleotides, the CDR3 is TGTGCCAGCAGTAGAGCGGGGGTTGAGTCAGAGACCCAGTACTTC. This codes for CASSRAGVESETQYF.